These T cell receptor beta chains were read from a single sample in a study of cytomegalovirus exposure and HLA in healthy donors. This table comes from immunoSEQ multiplex PCR, and its TCRdb copy is limited to in-frame clones, with some not included. The data include more than 110,000 clones; the top ten clones carry approximately 2.5%. Sequencing was carried out using PBMCs. The receptors shown here come from a man in his forties in good health and CMV-seronegative. Both conserved end residues are part of each CDR3. The order of the fields is J gene, D gene, V gene, CDR3 DNA, CDR3 protein. A D gene is named only where the DNA matches it firmly.

j_gene: TRBJ2-2
d_gene: -
v_gene: TRBV6-6
CDR3nt: TGTGCCAGCAGTTATTCCGGGGAGACCGGGGAGCTGTTTTTT
CDR3aa: CASSYSGETGELFF

j_gene: TRBJ1-2
d_gene: -
v_gene: TRBV5-1
CDR3nt: TGCGCCAGCAGCTTGGACGGGAGCTATGGCTACACCTTC
CDR3aa: CASSLDGSYGYTF

j_gene: TRBJ1-1
d_gene: -
v_gene: TRBV7-9
CDR3nt: TGTGCCAGCAGCCTCCCGGGATATGGGGAGAACACTGAAGCTTTCTTT
CDR3aa: CASSLPGYGENTEAFF

j_gene: TRBJ2-3
d_gene: -
v_gene: TRBV6-5
CDR3nt: TGTGCCAGCAGTTACGAGGGAACCACAGATACGCAGTATTTT
CDR3aa: CASSYEGTTDTQYF

j_gene: TRBJ2-7
d_gene: TRBD2
v_gene: TRBV29-1
CDR3nt: TGCAGCGCGTTCAGGGTACTGACTAGCGGGGGGGCGTCCTACGAGCAGTACTTC
CDR3aa: CSAFRVLTSGGASYEQYF

j_gene: TRBJ1-2
d_gene: -
v_gene: TRBV11-2
CDR3nt: TGTGCCAGCAGCTTAGATTCAAGAGTCCTCCTCGGGGGCTACACCTTC
CDR3aa: CASSLDSRVLLGGYTF

j_gene: TRBJ2-1
d_gene: -
v_gene: TRBV5-1
CDR3nt: TGCGCCAGCAGCAAGCCAGGCTACGATATGGATGAGCAGTTCTTC
CDR3aa: CASSKPGYDMDEQFF

j_gene: TRBJ1-2
d_gene: -
v_gene: TRBV28
CDR3nt: TGTGCCAGCAGTTTTAACTACGATAACTATGGCTACACCTTC
CDR3aa: CASSFNYDNYGYTF

j_gene: TRBJ2-5
d_gene: -
v_gene: TRBV4-2
CDR3nt: TGTGCCAGCAGCCAGCTAGATCGGGGGATCGAGACCCAGTACTTC
CDR3aa: CASSQLDRGIETQYF

j_gene: TRBJ2-7
d_gene: -
v_gene: TRBV19
CDR3nt: TGTGCCAGTAGATCGCGGGACAGTTCCTACTACGAGCAGTACTTC
CDR3aa: CASRSRDSSYYEQYF

j_gene: TRBJ2-7
d_gene: -
v_gene: TRBV7-9
CDR3nt: TGTGCCAGCAGCTCAATCTACGAGCAGTACTTC
CDR3aa: CASSSIYEQYF

j_gene: TRBJ2-1
d_gene: TRBD2
v_gene: TRBV7-6
CDR3nt: TGTGCCAGCAGCTTTTTTGGCGGGGGGGCGAATGAGCAGTTCTTC
CDR3aa: CASSFFGGGANEQFF

j_gene: TRBJ1-4
d_gene: -
v_gene: TRBV7-6
CDR3nt: TGTGCCAGCAGCACGCGGACCAACGGGGATGAAAAACTGTTTTTT
CDR3aa: CASSTRTNGDEKLFF

j_gene: TRBJ2-7
d_gene: -
v_gene: TRBV6-1
CDR3nt: TGTGCCAGCAGAAGACTAGTCGGCGCCTACGAGCAGTACTTC
CDR3aa: CASRRLVGAYEQYF

j_gene: TRBJ1-1
d_gene: TRBD1
v_gene: TRBV6-1
CDR3nt: TGTGCCAGCAGTCTTGACAGGGGAGACACTGAAGCTTTCTTT
CDR3aa: CASSLDRGDTEAFF

j_gene: TRBJ2-1
d_gene: -
v_gene: TRBV7-2
CDR3nt: TGTGCCAGCAGCTTGGGAAGGGGTGAGCAGTTCTTC
CDR3aa: CASSLGRGEQFF

j_gene: TRBJ1-1
d_gene: TRBD1
v_gene: TRBV7-9
CDR3nt: TGTGCCAGCAGCGAACAGGGGGTCGACACTGAAGCTTTCTTT
CDR3aa: CASSEQGVDTEAFF

j_gene: TRBJ1-1
d_gene: -
v_gene: TRBV5-1
CDR3nt: TGCGCCAGCAGCTTGGTTGGGGGGATGAACACTGAAGCTTTCTTT
CDR3aa: CASSLVGGMNTEAFF

j_gene: TRBJ2-2
d_gene: -
v_gene: TRBV27
CDR3nt: TGTGCCAGCAGCTTCACCACCGGAGGTAGCACCGGGGAGCTGTTTTTT
CDR3aa: CASSFTTGGSTGELFF

j_gene: TRBJ1-2
d_gene: -
v_gene: TRBV2
CDR3nt: TGTGCCAGTGAAAGCGGGGGGATCAACTATGGCTACACCTTC
CDR3aa: CASESGGINYGYTF

j_gene: TRBJ1-2
d_gene: -
v_gene: TRBV28
CDR3nt: TGTGCCAGCAGTTTAGTACAGGAGAACTATGGCTACACCTTC
CDR3aa: CASSLVQENYGYTF

j_gene: TRBJ2-3
d_gene: TRBD2
v_gene: TRBV5-1
CDR3nt: TGCGCCAGCAGCTTACGGACTAGCGGGGCGGCAGATACGCAGTATTTT
CDR3aa: CASSLRTSGAADTQYF

j_gene: TRBJ1-6
d_gene: -
v_gene: TRBV5-6
CDR3nt: TGTGCCAGCAGCCCCGACAGCGAAAATTCACCCCTCCACTTT
CDR3aa: CASSPDSENSPLHF

j_gene: TRBJ2-5
d_gene: -
v_gene: TRBV6-5
CDR3nt: TGTGCCAGCAGTTCAAGGGGCGCAGGTCAAGAGACCCAGTACTTC
CDR3aa: CASSSRGAGQETQYF

j_gene: TRBJ2-1
d_gene: -
v_gene: TRBV30
CDR3nt: TGTGCCTGGAGTTGGGGTCGATGGAGGGAGGATGAGCAGTTCTTC
CDR3aa: CAWSWGRWREDEQFF

j_gene: TRBJ2-5
d_gene: TRBD2
v_gene: TRBV13
CDR3nt: TGTGCCAGCAGCTTAAACGCTCGACTAGCGGTTCAAGAGACCCAGTACTTC
CDR3aa: CASSLNARLAVQETQYF

j_gene: TRBJ2-3
d_gene: TRBD2
v_gene: TRBV15
CDR3nt: TGTGCCACCAGCCGCGGGGGGTACACAGATACGCAGTATTTT
CDR3aa: CATSRGGYTDTQYF

j_gene: TRBJ2-2
d_gene: TRBD2
v_gene: TRBV7-2
CDR3nt: TGTGCCAGCAGCCCCCCCTGGGCCGTGACTAGCGGGGCGGGCGGGGAGCTGTTTTTT
CDR3aa: CASSPPWAVTSGAGGELFF

j_gene: TRBJ2-1
d_gene: TRBD2
v_gene: TRBV4-3
CDR3nt: TGCGCCAGCAGCCAAGGTAGCGGGGGCGATGAGCAGTTCTTC
CDR3aa: CASSQGSGGDEQFF

j_gene: TRBJ1-3
d_gene: -
v_gene: TRBV6-1
CDR3nt: TGTGCCAGCAGAGGACAGCTGATTGGAAACACCATATATTTT
CDR3aa: CASRGQLIGNTIYF

j_gene: TRBJ2-7
d_gene: TRBD2
v_gene: TRBV10-3
CDR3nt: TGTGCCAGCGGTGTAGCGGGGGAATCCTACGAGCAGTACTTC
CDR3aa: CASGVAGESYEQYF

j_gene: TRBJ1-1
d_gene: TRBD1
v_gene: TRBV7-3
CDR3nt: TGTGCCAGCAGCAGGGGACAGGGGATGAACACTGAAGCTTTCTTT
CDR3aa: CASSRGQGMNTEAFF

j_gene: TRBJ1-5
d_gene: -
v_gene: TRBV5-6
CDR3nt: TGTGCCAGCAGCCCCTTTCAGCCCCAGCATTTT
CDR3aa: CASSPFQPQHF

j_gene: TRBJ1-1
d_gene: -
v_gene: TRBV9
CDR3nt: TGTGCCAGCAGCGTATCACCGGACATGAACACTGAAGCTTTCTTT
CDR3aa: CASSVSPDMNTEAFF

j_gene: TRBJ2-7
d_gene: TRBD1
v_gene: TRBV5-1
CDR3nt: TGCGCCAGCAGCTTGGCAGGGACAGGGGGTTCCCGACTTATCTACGAGCAGTACTTC
CDR3aa: CASSLAGTGGSRLIYEQYF

j_gene: TRBJ1-1
d_gene: -
v_gene: TRBV28
CDR3nt: TGTGCCAGCAGTTTTCGGGGGAACACTGAAGCTTTCTTT
CDR3aa: CASSFRGNTEAFF

j_gene: TRBJ2-4
d_gene: -
v_gene: TRBV29-1
CDR3nt: TGCAGCGGGGCGGACAGACAATTGGACATTCAGTACTTC
CDR3aa: CSGADRQLDIQYF

j_gene: TRBJ2-5
d_gene: TRBD2
v_gene: TRBV5-1
CDR3nt: TGCGCCAGCAGCTTCCTAGCGGGGGACCTCCAAGAGACCCAGTACTTC
CDR3aa: CASSFLAGDLQETQYF

j_gene: TRBJ2-7
d_gene: -
v_gene: TRBV5-5
CDR3nt: TGTGCCAGCAGCTTTCCGGGACTCTCCTACGAGCAGTACTTC
CDR3aa: CASSFPGLSYEQYF

j_gene: TRBJ2-2
d_gene: TRBD1
v_gene: TRBV4-3
CDR3nt: TGCGCCAGCAGCCAAGTAGCAGGGGGCACCGGGGAGCTGTTTTTT
CDR3aa: CASSQVAGGTGELFF

j_gene: TRBJ2-7
d_gene: TRBD2
v_gene: TRBV7-2
CDR3nt: TGTGCCAGCAGCTTCTGGCGGGGGGGAAACGAGCAGTACTTC
CDR3aa: CASSFWRGGNEQYF

j_gene: TRBJ1-1
d_gene: TRBD1
v_gene: TRBV5-1
CDR3nt: TGCGCCAGCAGCCAGTCGGACAGGGGGAACACTGAAGCTTTCTTT
CDR3aa: CASSQSDRGNTEAFF

j_gene: TRBJ1-5
d_gene: -
v_gene: TRBV5-8
CDR3nt: TGTGCCAGCAGCTTAGAGGGAAGTAGCAATCAGCCCCAGCATTTT
CDR3aa: CASSLEGSSNQPQHF

j_gene: TRBJ1-5
d_gene: -
v_gene: TRBV6-5
CDR3nt: TGTGCCAGCAGTCCGGACAGAGATCAGCCCCAGCATTTT
CDR3aa: CASSPDRDQPQHF

j_gene: TRBJ1-2
d_gene: -
v_gene: TRBV27
CDR3nt: TGTGCCAGCAGGGGAACGCCCGGACTAACGAGAGGGCATAGCGGCACCTTC
CDR3aa: CASRGTPGLTRGHSGTF

j_gene: TRBJ2-2
d_gene: TRBD2
v_gene: TRBV4-2
CDR3nt: TGTGCCAGCAGCCAAGAGATTATCCTCCCGGGACTAGCGGCGACTACGAACACCGGGGAGCTGTTTTTT
CDR3aa: CASSQEIILPGLAATTNTGELFF

j_gene: TRBJ1-5
d_gene: -
v_gene: TRBV4-1
CDR3nt: TGCGCCAGCAGCCAAGACGGCGGCAGACCCCAGCATTTT
CDR3aa: CASSQDGGRPQHF

j_gene: TRBJ1-1
d_gene: -
v_gene: TRBV11-2
CDR3nt: TGTGCCAGCAGCTTAGATAAAGCGCGGGGGAGTACGACTTTCTTT
CDR3aa: CASSLDKARGSTTFF

j_gene: TRBJ1-2
d_gene: -
v_gene: TRBV15
CDR3nt: TGTGCCACCAGCGAACAGGGTGGCAACTATGGCTACACCTTC
CDR3aa: CATSEQGGNYGYTF

j_gene: TRBJ1-1
d_gene: -
v_gene: TRBV18
CDR3nt: TGTGCCAGCTCAGACAGGAACACTGAAGCTTTCTTT
CDR3aa: CASSDRNTEAFF

j_gene: TRBJ1-5
d_gene: -
v_gene: TRBV6-1
CDR3nt: TGTGCCAGCAGTGTCCGGACGGGGAGGTATCAGCCCCAGCATTTT
CDR3aa: CASSVRTGRYQPQHF

j_gene: TRBJ1-2
d_gene: TRBD1
v_gene: TRBV5-6
CDR3nt: TGTGCCAGCAGCTTCTTCGACAGGGGGCTTGGCTACACCTTC
CDR3aa: CASSFFDRGLGYTF

j_gene: TRBJ1-3
d_gene: -
v_gene: TRBV7-9
CDR3nt: TGTGCCAGCAGCTTGCAGGGTGGCGGAAACACCATATATTTT
CDR3aa: CASSLQGGGNTIYF